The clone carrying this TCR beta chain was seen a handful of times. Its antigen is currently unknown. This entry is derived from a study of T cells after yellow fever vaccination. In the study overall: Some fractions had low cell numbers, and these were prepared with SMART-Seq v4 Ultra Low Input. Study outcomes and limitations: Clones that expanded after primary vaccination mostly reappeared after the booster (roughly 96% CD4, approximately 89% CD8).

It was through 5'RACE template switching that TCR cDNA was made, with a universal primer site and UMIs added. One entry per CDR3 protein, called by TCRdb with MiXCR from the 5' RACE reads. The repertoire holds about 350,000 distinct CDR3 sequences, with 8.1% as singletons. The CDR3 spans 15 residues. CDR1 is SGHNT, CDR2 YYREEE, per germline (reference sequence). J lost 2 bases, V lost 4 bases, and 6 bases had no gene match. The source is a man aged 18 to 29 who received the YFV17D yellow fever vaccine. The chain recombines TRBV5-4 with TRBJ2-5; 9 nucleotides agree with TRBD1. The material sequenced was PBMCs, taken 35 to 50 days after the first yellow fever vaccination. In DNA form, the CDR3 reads TGTGCCAGCAGCATTAGACAGGGGGGACAAGAGACCCAGTACTTC. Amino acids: CASSIRQGGQETQYF.